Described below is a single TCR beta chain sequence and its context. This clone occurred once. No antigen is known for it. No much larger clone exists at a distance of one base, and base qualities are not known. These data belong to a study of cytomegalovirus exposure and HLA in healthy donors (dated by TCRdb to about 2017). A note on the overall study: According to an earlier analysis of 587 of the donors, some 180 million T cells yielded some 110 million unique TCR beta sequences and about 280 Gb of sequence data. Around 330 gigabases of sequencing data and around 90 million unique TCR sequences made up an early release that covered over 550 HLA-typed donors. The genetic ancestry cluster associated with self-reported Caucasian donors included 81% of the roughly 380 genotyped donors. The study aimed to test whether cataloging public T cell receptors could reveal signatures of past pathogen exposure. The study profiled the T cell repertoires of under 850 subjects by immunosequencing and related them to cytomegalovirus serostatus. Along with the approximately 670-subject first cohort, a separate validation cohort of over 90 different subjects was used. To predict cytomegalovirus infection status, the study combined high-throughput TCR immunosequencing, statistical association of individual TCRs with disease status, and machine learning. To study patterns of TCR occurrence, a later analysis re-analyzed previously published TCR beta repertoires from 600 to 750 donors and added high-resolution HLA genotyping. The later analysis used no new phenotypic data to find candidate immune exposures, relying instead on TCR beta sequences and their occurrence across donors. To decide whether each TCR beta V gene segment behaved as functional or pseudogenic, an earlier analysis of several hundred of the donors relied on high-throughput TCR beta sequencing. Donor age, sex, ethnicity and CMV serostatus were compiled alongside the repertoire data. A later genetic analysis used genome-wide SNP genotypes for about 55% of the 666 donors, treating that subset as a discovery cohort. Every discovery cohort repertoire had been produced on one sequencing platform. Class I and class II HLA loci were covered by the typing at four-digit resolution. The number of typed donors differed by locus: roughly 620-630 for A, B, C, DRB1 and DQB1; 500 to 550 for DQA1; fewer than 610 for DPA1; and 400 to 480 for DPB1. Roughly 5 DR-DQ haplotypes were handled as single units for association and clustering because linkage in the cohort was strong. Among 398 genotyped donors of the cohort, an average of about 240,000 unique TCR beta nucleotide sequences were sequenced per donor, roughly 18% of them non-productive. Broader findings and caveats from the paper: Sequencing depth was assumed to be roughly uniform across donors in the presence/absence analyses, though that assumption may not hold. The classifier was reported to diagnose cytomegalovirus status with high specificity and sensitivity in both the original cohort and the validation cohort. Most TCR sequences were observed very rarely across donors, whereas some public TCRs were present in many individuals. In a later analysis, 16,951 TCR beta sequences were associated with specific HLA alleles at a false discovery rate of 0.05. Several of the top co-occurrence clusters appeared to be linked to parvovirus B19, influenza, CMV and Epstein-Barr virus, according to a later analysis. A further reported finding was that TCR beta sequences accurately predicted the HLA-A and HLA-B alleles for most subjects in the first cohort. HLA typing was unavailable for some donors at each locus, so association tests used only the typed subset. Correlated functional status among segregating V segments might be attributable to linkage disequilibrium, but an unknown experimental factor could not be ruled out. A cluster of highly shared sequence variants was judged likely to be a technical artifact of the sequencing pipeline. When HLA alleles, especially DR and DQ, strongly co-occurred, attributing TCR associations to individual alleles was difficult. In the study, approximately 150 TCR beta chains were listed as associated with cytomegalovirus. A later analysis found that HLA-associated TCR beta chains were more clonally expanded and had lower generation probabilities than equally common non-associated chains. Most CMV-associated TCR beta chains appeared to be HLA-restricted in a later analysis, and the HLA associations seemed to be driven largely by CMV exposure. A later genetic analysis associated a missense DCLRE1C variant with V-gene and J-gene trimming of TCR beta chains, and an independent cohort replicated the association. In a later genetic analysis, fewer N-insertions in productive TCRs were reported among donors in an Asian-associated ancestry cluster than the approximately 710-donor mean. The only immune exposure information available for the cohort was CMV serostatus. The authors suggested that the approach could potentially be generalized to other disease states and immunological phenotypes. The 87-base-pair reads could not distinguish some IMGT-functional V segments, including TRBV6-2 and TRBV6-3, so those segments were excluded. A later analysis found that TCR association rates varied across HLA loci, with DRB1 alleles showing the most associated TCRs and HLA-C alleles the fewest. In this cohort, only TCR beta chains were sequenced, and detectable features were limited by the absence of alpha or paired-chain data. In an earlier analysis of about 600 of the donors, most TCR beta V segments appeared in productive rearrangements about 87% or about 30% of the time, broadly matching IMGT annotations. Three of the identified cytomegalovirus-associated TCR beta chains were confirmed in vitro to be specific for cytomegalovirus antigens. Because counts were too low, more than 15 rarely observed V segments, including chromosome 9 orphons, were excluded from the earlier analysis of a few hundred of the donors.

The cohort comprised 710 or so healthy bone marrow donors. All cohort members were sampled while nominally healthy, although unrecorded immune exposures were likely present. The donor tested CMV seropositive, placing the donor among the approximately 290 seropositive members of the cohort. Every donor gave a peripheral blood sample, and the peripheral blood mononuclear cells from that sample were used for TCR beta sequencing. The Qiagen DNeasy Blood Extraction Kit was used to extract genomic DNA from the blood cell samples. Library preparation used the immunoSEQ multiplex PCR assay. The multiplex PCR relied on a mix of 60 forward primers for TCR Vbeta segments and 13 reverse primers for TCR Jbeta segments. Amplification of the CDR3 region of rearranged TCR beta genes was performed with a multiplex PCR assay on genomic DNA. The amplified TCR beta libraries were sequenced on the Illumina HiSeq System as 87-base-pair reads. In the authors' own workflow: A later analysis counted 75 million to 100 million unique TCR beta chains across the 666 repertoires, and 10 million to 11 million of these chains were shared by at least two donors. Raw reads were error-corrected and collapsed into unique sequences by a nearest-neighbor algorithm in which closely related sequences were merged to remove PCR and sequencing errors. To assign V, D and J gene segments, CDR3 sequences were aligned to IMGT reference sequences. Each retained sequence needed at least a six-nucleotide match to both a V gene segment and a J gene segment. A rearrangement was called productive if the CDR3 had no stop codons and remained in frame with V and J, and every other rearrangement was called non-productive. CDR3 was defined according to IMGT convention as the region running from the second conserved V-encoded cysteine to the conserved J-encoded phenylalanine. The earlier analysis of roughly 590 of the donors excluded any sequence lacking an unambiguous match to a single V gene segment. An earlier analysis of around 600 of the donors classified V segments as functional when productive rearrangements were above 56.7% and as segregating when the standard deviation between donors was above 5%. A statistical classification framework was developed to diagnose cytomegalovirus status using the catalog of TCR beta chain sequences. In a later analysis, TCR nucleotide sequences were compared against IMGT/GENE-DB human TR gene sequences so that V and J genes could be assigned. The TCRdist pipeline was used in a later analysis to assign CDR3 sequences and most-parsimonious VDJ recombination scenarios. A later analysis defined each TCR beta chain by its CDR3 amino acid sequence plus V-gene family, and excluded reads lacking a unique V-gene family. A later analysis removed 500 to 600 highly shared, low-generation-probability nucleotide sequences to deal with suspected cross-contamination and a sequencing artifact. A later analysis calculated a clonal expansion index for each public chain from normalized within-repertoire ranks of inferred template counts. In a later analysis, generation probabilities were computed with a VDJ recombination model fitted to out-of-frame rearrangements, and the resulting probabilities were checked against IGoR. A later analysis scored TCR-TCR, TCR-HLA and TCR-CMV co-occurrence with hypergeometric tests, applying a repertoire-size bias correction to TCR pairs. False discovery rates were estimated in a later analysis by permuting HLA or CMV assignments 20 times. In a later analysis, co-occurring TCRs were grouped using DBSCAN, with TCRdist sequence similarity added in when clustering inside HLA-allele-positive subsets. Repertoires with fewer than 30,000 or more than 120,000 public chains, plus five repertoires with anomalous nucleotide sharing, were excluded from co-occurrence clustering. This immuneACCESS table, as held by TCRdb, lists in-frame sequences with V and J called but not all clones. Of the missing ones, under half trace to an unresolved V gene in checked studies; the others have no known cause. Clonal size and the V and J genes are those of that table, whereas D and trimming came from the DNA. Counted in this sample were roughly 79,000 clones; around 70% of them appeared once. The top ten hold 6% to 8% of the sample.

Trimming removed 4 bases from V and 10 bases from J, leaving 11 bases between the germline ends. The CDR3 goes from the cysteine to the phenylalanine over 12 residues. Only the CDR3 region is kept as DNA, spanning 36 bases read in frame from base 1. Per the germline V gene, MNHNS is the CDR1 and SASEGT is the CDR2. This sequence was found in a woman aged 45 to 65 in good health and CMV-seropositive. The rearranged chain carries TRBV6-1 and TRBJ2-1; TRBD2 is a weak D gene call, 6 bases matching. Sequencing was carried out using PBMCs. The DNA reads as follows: TGTGCCAGCAGTGCGGCGGGGCTGGAGCAGTTCTTC. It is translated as CASSAAGLEQFF.